The 32 T cell receptor beta chains in this list originate from one sample, sequenced in a study of T cell responses to AZD1222 COVID-19 vaccine. Data came from immunoSEQ multiplex PCR; TCRdb stores just in-frame clones and leaves some out. Of 120,000 to 150,000 clones listed, about nine tenths are singletons. The specimen was peripheral blood, collected on day 0 of AZD1222 vaccination. The receptors were gathered from an adult in good health.

This clone appeared once. J is TRBJ1-5 and V is TRBV20-1; 9 nucleotides match TRBD1. The CDR3 consists of 16 residues. V gave up 6 bases and J gave up 4 bases; unmatched junction bases: 13. From germline, CDR1 is DFQATT and CDR2 SNEGSKA (reference sequence). CDR3 nucleotide sequence: TGCAGTGCAAGTACCGGGACAGGGATGTGGAATCAGCCCCAGCATTTT. Residues: CSASTGTGMWNQPQHF.

The chain recombines TRBV29-1 with TRBJ1-5; D ambiguous. Germline V gene sequence: CDR1 SQVTM, CDR2 ANQGSEA. The CDR3 has 10 residues. V lost 4 bases and J lost 5, with 3 bases in between. The CDR3 bases are TGCAGCGTTGGGGATCAGCCCCAGCATTTT. Residues: CSVGDQPQHF.

This chain connects TRBV11-2 to TRBJ2-2, with a possible D match to TRBD2 (6 bases). This CDR3 comprises 19 residues. Germline lookup yields CDR1 SGHAT and CDR2 FQNNGV. V was trimmed by 2 bases and J by 0 bases, leaving 19 bases between them. CDR3 sequence (DNA): TGTGCCAGCAGCTTATACGGGAGCCAAATGGGATCGAACACCGGGGAGCTGTTTTTT. It specifies CASSLYGSQMGSNTGELFF.

The chain links TRBV2 to TRBJ1-5; D gene ambiguous. The germline CDR1 and CDR2 sequences are SNHLY and FYNNEI. Trimming took 4 bases from V and 4 from J, leaving 14 bases between them. This CDR3 comprises 15 residues. Here the CDR3 reads CASSGEATANQPQHF. The CDR3 nucleotides are TGTGCCAGCAGTGGCGAAGCGACCGCTAATCAGCCCCAGCATTTT.

The chain employs TRBV2 and TRBJ1-3; D is ambiguous. CDR3 length: 13 residues. CDR1 is SNHLY, CDR2 FYNNEI, per germline. V lost 1 base and J 5 bases, leaving 6 bases between the germline ends. The CDR3, as DNA: TGTGCCAGCAGTGAAGGCAGCCGAAACACCATATATTTT. Its protein is CASSEGSRNTIYF.

V gene TRBV30 combines with J gene TRBJ2-2; 9 bases match TRBD1. Germline loops: CDR1 GTSNPN, CDR2 SVGIG (reference sequence). This CDR3 contains 16 residues. J lost 5 bases, V lost 1 base, and 8 bases had no gene match. The CDR3 loop reads CAWSAQRQGGTGELFF. CDR3 DNA: TGTGCCTGGAGTGCCCAGAGACAGGGGGGGACCGGGGAGCTGTTTTTT. Variable domain in full (rest from reference TRBV30 and TRBJ2-2): SQTIHQWPATLVQPVGSPLSLECTVEGTSNPNLYWYRQAAGRGLQLLFYSVGIGQISSEVPQNLSASRPQDRQFILSSKKLLLSDSGFYLCAWSAQRQGGTGELFFGEGSRLTVL.

This rearrangement joins TRBV4-3 to TRBJ1-4, with 8 bases that match TRBD1. The junction had 7 bases not matched to a gene; V was cut back by 5 bases and J by 5 bases. This CDR3 is built from 15 residues. CDR1 LGHNA and CDR2 YSLEER come from the germline V gene. The CDR3 nucleotides read TGCGCCAGCAGCATGTCAGGGGGCCGAAATGAAAAACTGTTTTTT. It is translated as CASSMSGGRNEKLFF.

The chain links TRBV7-9 to TRBJ2-3; maybe TRBD2 (6 bases). The CDR3 extends over 14 amino acids. Between the trimmed V and J ends, which lost 4 bases and 10 bases, there was a span of 18 bases. Germline V CDR1 and CDR2: SEHNR, FQNEAQ (reference sequence). Written as DNA, the CDR3 is TGTGCCAGCAGCTGGACCGGGACTGCCCCTGCGCAGTATTTT. Translating it yields CASSWTGTAPAQYF.

V usage is TRBV19 and J usage is TRBJ1-3; tentative D call: TRBD1 (5 bases). This CDR3 has 14 residues. V was clipped by 4 bases and J by 8 bases, with 15 bases between them. Germline CDR1 LNHDA, CDR2 SQIVND (reference sequence). DNA of the CDR3: TGTGCCAGTAGTAGCCGGGACCTGGAGGACACCATATATTTT. As protein: CASSSRDLEDTIYF.

The rearrangement links TRBV5-1 to TRBJ1-3, with D possibly being TRBD1 (6 bases). The CDR3 loop spans 16 amino acids. Germline CDR1 is SGHRS and CDR2 is YFSETQ. Between the trimmed V and J ends, which lost 4 bases and 0 bases, there was a span of 14 bases. The CDR3 loop is CASSERTASSGNTIYF. In DNA form, the CDR3 reads TGCGCCAGCAGCGAACGGACAGCTAGCTCTGGAAACACCATATATTTT.

The chain links TRBV4-3 to TRBJ2-7; D tentatively reads TRBD1 or TRBD2 (6 bases each). The V gene lost 4 bases and the J gene lost 5 bases, with 21 bases spanning the gap. The CDR3 sequence is 16 residues long. CDR1 is LGHNA and CDR2 is YSLEER in the germline V gene. The CDR3 DNA sequence: TGCGCCAGCAGCCCCATTATAGGGGGGAGCGGCGACGAGCAGTACTTC. This translates into CASSPIIGGSGDEQYF.

The rearrangement uses TRBV7-8 and TRBJ2-7; D gene unclear. Germline-derived CDR1 and CDR2 are SGHVS and FQNEAQ. V was shortened by 1 base and J by 3 bases, with 7 bases between the two germline ends. This CDR3 spans 13 amino acids. The CDR3 region is CASSLGVFYEQYF. CDR3 nucleotides: TGTGCCAGCAGCTTAGGGGTTTTCTACGAGCAGTACTTC.

The rearrangement links TRBV3-1 (or the pseudogene TRBV3-2) to TRBJ1-3; D not certain. Trimming shortened V by 2 bases and J by 8 bases, and 7 bases separated the two germline ends. CDR1 is LGHDT, CDR2 YNNKEL, per germline (reference sequence). This CDR3 spans 12 amino acids. This CDR3 is CASSQSKDTIYF. CDR3 bases: TGTGCCAGCAGCCAATCCAAAGACACCATATATTTT.

The chain has TRBV11-2 and TRBJ2-7, with D perhaps matching TRBD1 or TRBD2 (5 bases each). In germline, CDR1 is SGHAT, CDR2 FQNNGV. The CDR3 is 14 residues long. Trimming took off 5 bases at V and 4 bases at J, with 15 bases between the two ends. CDR3 residues: CASSVGGIGYEQYF. The CDR3 region has the DNA TGTGCCAGCAGCGTTGGGGGAATCGGGTACGAGCAGTACTTC.

The chain links TRBV6-2 or TRBV6-3 to TRBJ2-5; D may be TRBD1 or TRBD2 (6 bases each). V shed 2 bases and J shed 5 bases, with 15 bases lying between them. The CDR3 totals 15 residues. Germline-derived CDR1 and CDR2 are MNHEY and SVGEGT. The CDR3 region is CASSYGGGVTETQYF. The CDR3 coding sequence is TGTGCCAGCAGTTACGGGGGCGGGGTAACGGAGACCCAGTACTTC.

V usage is TRBV5-1 and J usage is TRBJ1-2; no definite D call. The V gene's germline CDR1 is SGHRS and CDR2 YFSETQ. V was cut by 5 bases and J by 7 bases, with 12 bases left in between. CDR3 length: 12 residues. The CDR3 sequence is CASRPRGGGYTF. The CDR3 DNA is TGCGCCAGCAGGCCCCGAGGCGGTGGCTACACCTTC.

The chain recombines TRBV27 with TRBJ1-2; D is unresolved. Germline V lookup: CDR1 MNHEY, CDR2 SMNVEV (reference sequence). The length of the CDR3 is 14 residues. The ends were cut back, 5 bases at V and 8 bases at J, with 18 bases in the middle. DNA for the CDR3: TGTGCCAGCAGTAACCAGGAAGATCAGGAGGGCTACACCTTC. This sequence encodes CASSNQEDQEGYTF.

The chain couples TRBV19 to TRBJ2-3; TRBD2 matches at 7 bases. The CDR3 has 15 amino acids. With 6 bases clipped from V and 2 bases from J, the junction kept 8 bases outside the gene matches. Germline V gene sequence: CDR1 LNHDA, CDR2 SQIVND (reference sequence). CDR3 in amino acids: CASRMTKRDTDTQYF. For the CDR3, the DNA is TGTGCCAGTAGGATGACTAAGCGGGACACAGATACGCAGTATTTT.

V and J are TRBV7-8 and TRBJ1-2; 10 bases are a match to TRBD1. Trimming cost V 5 bases and J 0 bases; bases outside gene matches: 6. The CDR3 is 16 residues long. From germline, CDR1 is SGHVS and CDR2 FQNEAQ. CDR3 bases: TGTGCCAGCAGCCGAGGGACAGGGGATGCTAACTATGGCTACACCTTC. This sequence encodes CASSRGTGDANYGYTF.

The genes are TRBV23-1 and TRBJ1-1; perhaps TRBD1 as D (5 bases). TRBV23-1 is filed as an ORF, its function uncertain. The CDR3 loop spans 13 amino acids. Trimming removed 0 bases at V and 7 bases at J, with 9 bases between. The CDR3: CASSQSPTGEAFF. The CDR3, as DNA: TGCGCCAGCAGTCAATCCCCTACAGGTGAAGCTTTCTTT.

This sequence joins TRBV12-3 or TRBV12-4 and TRBJ2-3; D possibly matches TRBD1 or TRBD2 (5 bases each). V was clipped by 5 bases and J by 9 bases, with 15 bases between them. The CDR3 has 13 amino acids. The CDR3 region has the DNA TGTGCCAGCAGTCCCCTCGGGGCTAGCACGCAGTATTTT. Translation gives CASSPLGASTQYF.

The chain is built from TRBV6-5 and TRBJ1-3; no firm D call. Germline CDR1 reads MNHEY; CDR2 reads SVGAGI. Trimming cost V 8 bases and J 0 bases, with 8 bases left between them. CDR3 length: 13 residues. In nucleotides, the CDR3 is TGTGCCAGCGGAACTGGCTCTGGAAACACCATATATTTT. Translation gives CASGTGSGNTIYF.

This chain connects TRBV28 to TRBJ1-5; 8 nucleotides agree with TRBD1. Germline CDR1 reads MDHEN; CDR2 reads SYDVKM. With V trimmed by 5 bases and J by 2 bases, 8 bases remained unmatched. This CDR3 comprises 16 residues. CDR3 sequence reads: CASSPSTGAGNQPQHF. The CDR3 coding sequence is TGTGCCAGCAGTCCCTCGACAGGGGCCGGCAATCAGCCCCAGCATTTT.

The chain uses TRBV9 and TRBJ2-5; D could derive from TRBD1 or TRBD2 (5 bases each). This CDR3 spans 16 amino acids. Germline assignment: CDR1 SGDLS and CDR2 YYNGEE. Between the trimmed V and J ends, which lost 3 bases and 5 bases, there was a span of 20 bases. Here the CDR3 reads CASSAQPLGGGETQYF. The CDR3 DNA reads TGTGCCAGCAGCGCCCAGCCCCTAGGTGGGGGTGAGACCCAGTACTTC.

Only one count was recorded for this clone. The chain links TRBV2 to TRBJ2-7; D perhaps matches TRBD2 (5 bases). V was trimmed by 6 bases and J by 4 bases, leaving 10 bases between them. Germline V gene lookup returns CDR1 SNHLY and CDR2 FYNNEI. The CDR3 consists of 12 residues. The CDR3 DNA follows: TGTGCCAGCAGCCCGACGGGATACGAGCAGTACTTC. Its protein product is CASSPTGYEQYF. Full variable domain (rest looked up from reference TRBV2 and TRBJ2-7): EPEVTQTPSHQVTQMGQEVILRCVPISNHLYFYWYRQILGQKVEFLVSFYNNEISEKSEIFDDQFSVERPDGSNFTLKIRSTKLEDSAMYFCASSPTGYEQYFGPGTRLTVT.

The J gene is TRBJ1-3, the V gene TRBV11-2; D remains unclear. This CDR3 spans 13 amino acids. The V and J ends lost 5 bases and 2 bases respectively, with 7 bases between them. CDR1 SGHAT and CDR2 FQNNGV come from the germline V gene. The chain's CDR3 is CASSPTTGNTIYF. The CDR3 DNA reads TGTGCCAGCAGCCCAACAACTGGAAACACCATATATTTT.

V is TRBV7-2 and J is TRBJ2-5; no clear D gene. The CDR3 covers 13 residues. V was clipped by 1 base and J by 3 bases, with 6 bases between them. Germline V gene lookup returns CDR1 SGHTA and CDR2 FQGNSA. The CDR3 DNA reads as TGTGCCAGCAGCTTAGGGGGTAAAGAGACCCAGTACTTC. Translating gives CASSLGGKETQYF.

Points on this clone: Because it lacks the conserved phenylalanine or tryptophan at the end, this CDR3 is likely a read error. The DNA is omitted, as the CDR3 cannot be located on it reliably, and the CDR3 follows TCRdb's listing. The V and J genes are TRBV21-1 and TRBJ2-7; the table names TRBD1, a call not compared with the DNA. TRBV21-1 has pseudogene status. The CDR3 adds up to 9 amino acids, both ends counted. CDR3 sequence: CASSKGQAP.

The rearrangement uses TRBV7-2 and TRBJ1-2; D uncertain. The ends were cut back, 1 base at V and 5 bases at J, with 8 bases in the middle. The length of the CDR3 is 13 residues. In germline, CDR1 is SGHTA, CDR2 FQGNSA. This chain's CDR3 is CASSLDTWYGYTF. The CDR3 DNA reads TGTGCCAGCAGCTTAGACACCTGGTATGGCTACACCTTC.

This clone was seen a single time. The V call is TRBV7-2, the J call TRBJ2-1; no firm D call. Germline CDR1 SGHTA, CDR2 FQGNSA. The V end was cut by 5 bases, the J end by 1 base, with 12 bases between. This CDR3 comprises 15 residues. The CDR3 here is CASSANMGSYNEQFF. Here the CDR3 DNA reads TGTGCCAGCAGCGCCAATATGGGGTCCTACAATGAGCAGTTCTTC.

The CDR3 region is CASSLTSTIAKNIQYF. The CDR3 DNA reads as TGTGCCAGCAGTTTGACTAGCACGATAGCCAAAAACATTCAGTACTTC. The V and J genes are TRBV27 and TRBJ2-4; 7 nucleotides line up with TRBD2. V lost 3 bases and J lost 0; bases outside the gene matches: 5. The CDR3 extends over 16 amino acids. The germline V gene encodes CDR1 MNHEY and CDR2 SMNVEV (reference sequence).

The genes are TRBV6-5 and TRBJ1-1, with D hard to call. Germline V CDR1 and CDR2: MNHEY, SVGAGI. The CDR3 loop spans 13 amino acids. V was cut by 0 bases and J by 3 bases, with 5 bases left in between. The CDR3 region has the DNA TGTGCCAGCAGTTACTCCAGGTACACTGAAGCTTTCTTT. It codes for CASSYSRYTEAFF.